What follows are 8 T cell receptor beta chains derived from one specimen sequenced in a study of OX40 agonist ivuxolimab in advanced cancers. Libraries were prepared by immunoSEQ multiplex PCR; TCRdb keeps only in-frame clonotypes and omits some of them. Seen here are almost 85,000 clones, about 86% observed once, and the top ten hold 6.5%. The sequenced sample was CD4+ or CD8+ T cells sorted from blood, obtained in a trial of the OX40 agonist ivuxolimab. These receptors all come from an adult with an advanced solid tumor such as melanoma, head and neck, liver or kidney cancer.

This CDR3 reads CAISQPAAYGYTF. The DNA of the CDR3 is TGTGCCATCAGCCAACCAGCAGCCTATGGCTACACCTTC. The chain uses TRBV10-3 and TRBJ1-2; D not resolved. The CDR3 spans 13 residues. V was clipped by 6 bases and J by 4 bases, with 12 bases between them. Germline CDR1 and CDR2: ENHRY and SYGVKD.

This clone was counted a single time. This sequence joins TRBV9 and TRBJ2-2; no clear D gene. The V end lost 8 bases, the J end lost 6 bases, and 14 bases lay between the germline ends. The CDR3 totals 13 residues. Germline lookup yields CDR1 SGDLS and CDR2 YYNGEE. CDR3 sequence reads: CARGPLFPGELFF. In nucleotides, the CDR3 is TGTGCCAGAGGACCTCTCTTTCCCGGGGAGCTGTTTTTT.

This clone appeared once. This chain joins TRBV21-1 and TRBJ2-2; TRBD1 is the table's D call, not checked against the DNA. TRBV21-1 corresponds to a pseudogene. This CDR3 comprises 18 residues. CDR3 amino acids: CASSSRHRVEKGTGELFF. CDR3 nucleotide sequence: TGTGCCAGCAGCTCCCGACACAGGGTCGAAAAAGGCACCGGGGAGCTGTTTTTT.

V gene TRBV7-6 combines with J gene TRBJ1-2; D is ambiguous. The germline gives CDR1 SGHVS, CDR2 FNYEAQ. The CDR3 is 14 residues long. V was trimmed by 5 bases and J by 2 bases, leaving 12 bases between them. The CDR3 is CASSTRGLNYGYTF. The CDR3 region has the DNA TGTGCCAGCAGCACCCGAGGCTTGAACTATGGCTACACCTTC.

The genes are TRBV5-1 and TRBJ2-5, with D hard to call. From germline, CDR1 is SGHRS and CDR2 YFSETQ. Trimming removed 4 bases from V and 1 base from J, with 11 bases in between. This CDR3 is built from 14 residues. CDR3: CASSRGRPQETQYF. DNA of the CDR3: TGCGCCAGCAGCCGCGGTAGGCCCCAAGAGACCCAGTACTTC.

To note about this clone: The same CDR3 is also encoded by other DNA sequences in this sample. The chain recombines TRBV7-9 with TRBJ1-2; unclear D gene. The length of the CDR3 is 12 residues. Germline-derived CDR1 and CDR2 are SEHNR and FQNEAQ (reference sequence). V lost 1 base to trimming and J lost 5 bases, with 5 bases between them. The CDR3 DNA reads TGTGCCAGCAGCTTAGACGGATATGGCTACACCTTC. Its translation: CASSLDGYGYTF.

The V call is TRBV27, the J call TRBJ1-5, with TRBD1 matching 9 bases. Germline V lookup: CDR1 MNHEY, CDR2 SMNVEV (reference sequence). V lost 5 bases and J lost 6; bases outside the gene matches: 8. The CDR3 totals 15 residues. The DNA for the CDR3 is TGTGCCAGCAGTAACCGACAGGGGGTAACTCAGCCCCAGCATTTT. Its protein is CASSNRQGVTQPQHF.

In its sample, this clone was seen a few times. The chain employs TRBV19 and TRBJ1-4; D ambiguous. This CDR3 comprises 13 residues. Between the trimmed V and J ends, which lost 6 bases and 4 bases, there was a span of 9 bases. Germline V CDR1 and CDR2: LNHDA, SQIVND (reference sequence). CDR3 loop: CASSRAVNEKLFF. DNA for the CDR3: TGTGCCAGTAGCCGGGCGGTTAATGAAAAACTGTTTTTT.